The TCR beta chain under discussion was sequenced for a study of shared clonotypes between healthy human individuals. Trimming took off 7 bases at V and 3 bases at J, with 10 bases between the two ends. Germline V gene lookup returns CDR1 DFQATT and CDR2 SNEGSKA (reference sequence). CDR3 size: 11 residues. TCRdb's table, derived via immunoSEQ multiplex PCR, lists solely in-frame clones and lacks some. The data show around 500,000 clones, over 75% seen once. This receptor was identified in a woman in her thirties or forties in good health. Some clones in this sample may be carry-over from other donors' samples. The J gene is TRBJ2-7, the V gene TRBV20-1; perhaps TRBD2 as D (5 bases). What was sequenced was PBMCs. CDR3 amino acids: CSERYGYEQYF. The CDR3 DNA is TGCAGTGAGCGGTATGGCTACGAGCAGTACTTC.